What follows is one TCR beta chain and its context. Its antigen is not identified. Germline CDR1 SNHLY, CDR2 FYNNEI. Trimming pared 1 base from V and 7 bases from J, leaving 13 bases between. The CDR3 contains 14 residues. This sample is part of a study of blood T cells in healthy people across ages. Study-level results: The recorded TCR beta diversity per million T cells decreased in a roughly linear manner with age. CMV infection status of these donors was not known.

For the second PCR, which ran for about 6 to 11 cycles, a sample-barcoded 5' primer and a J-beta primer mix were used. Each CDR3 protein gets one entry after TCRdb re-called the 5' RACE reads with MiXCR. This table has 1,100,000 or so distinct CDR3 sequences, around 43% appearing once. There were at least 5.5 micrograms of total RNA extracted from every sample. The TCR comes from a woman aged 55-70 years in good health. Sequencing used blood. This rearrangement joins TRBV2 to TRBJ2-5; the D is unclear. The CDR3 DNA reads TGTGCCAGCAGTGAAGGCACCCTTCGGAGGACCCAGTACTTC. Encoded protein: CASSEGTLRRTQYF.